The next 25 T cell receptor beta chains were all read from a single sample in a study of T cells in Graves' hyperthyroidism and ophthalmopathy. Amplified TCR beta CDR3 regions derived from RNA transcripts. Initially, a first-round RT-PCR of the TCR CDR3 employed the HTBI primer set. MiXCR, run by TCRdb on the multiplex PCR reads, gives a single entry per CDR3 protein. The repertoire holds 45,000 to 55,000 distinct CDR3 sequences, with roughly 51% as singletons. Sequences were obtained from peripheral blood or thyroid tissue (not recorded which). The source is a man between 18 and 29 years old with Graves' hyperthyroidism.

This clonotype was recorded a few times. The chain combines TRBV2 with TRBJ1-5, with 7 bases identical to TRBD1. V was clipped by 5 bases and J by 5 bases; unmatched bases: 9. CDR3 length: 15 amino acids. CDR1 and CDR2 (germline): SNHLY, FYNNEI. DNA for the CDR3: TGTGCCAGCAGTAAGCAACAGGGGTTTGATCAGCCCCAGCATTTT. Its protein product is CASSKQQGFDQPQHF.

The chain combines TRBV29-1 with TRBJ1-4, with 10 bases lining up with TRBD1. The germline V gene encodes CDR1 SQVTM and CDR2 ANQGSEA. V trimming: 4 bases; J trimming: 6 bases; junction bases outside the gene matches: 5. The CDR3 is 14 residues long. The DNA for the CDR3 is TGCAGCGTTGGGACAGGGGGGGTGGATGAAAAACTGTTTTTT. It yields the protein CSVGTGGVDEKLFF.

This clonotype was observed a single time. The chain employs TRBV15 and TRBJ1-5, with 11 bases that match TRBD1. The germline CDR1 and CDR2 sequences are LNHNV and YYDKDF (reference sequence). Germline trimming cut 9 bases from V and 8 bases from J; bases unmatched to any gene: 12. This CDR3 region has 15 residues. In DNA form, the CDR3 reads TGTGCCACTCAGCTGGACAGGGGGCGCTTAGAGCCCCAGCATTTT. Protein product: CATQLDRGRLEPQHF.

The chain recombines TRBV7-2 with TRBJ2-2, with 9 bases fitting TRBD1. V dropped 1 base and J dropped 4; count of bases not matched to a gene: 4. The CDR3 extends over 16 amino acids. Germline V gives CDR1 SGHTA, CDR2 FQGNSA. CDR3 sequence: CASSLGGTGSTGELFF. The DNA for the CDR3 is TGTGCCAGCAGCTTAGGTGGGACAGGGTCCACCGGGGAGCTGTTTTTT.

This clonotype was counted ten times or more. The CDR3 DNA is TGTGCCAGCAGACGTATTAGCGGGGGTTACGAGCAGTACTTC. It encodes CASRRISGGYEQYF. V usage is TRBV28 and J usage is TRBJ2-7; TRBD2 matches 9 bases. The germline V gene has CDR1 MDHEN and CDR2 SYDVKM. This CDR3 is built from 14 residues. Unmatched junction bases numbered 7, after V lost 6 bases and J lost 4 bases.

The chain uses TRBV15 and TRBJ1-4, with TRBD1 as a possible D gene (5 bases). The CDR3 sequence is 15 residues long. Trimming left V 0 bases short and J 7 bases short, with 12 bases between. Germline V gene sequence: CDR1 LNHNV, CDR2 YYDKDF (reference sequence). The CDR3 sequence is CATSRDLQGGEKLFF. The CDR3 DNA sequence: TGTGCCACCAGCAGAGATCTGCAGGGCGGTGAAAAACTGTTTTTT.

Concerning this clonotype itself: Germline and junction disagree at one end, which may indicate a read error. This rearrangement joins TRBV11-2 to TRBJ2-7; the match to TRBD1 covers 7 bases. The CDR3 runs 14 residues. Germline assignment: CDR1 SGHAT and CDR2 FQNNGV. CDR3 protein: CAGSLLTGRYEQYF. DNA of the CDR3: TGTGCCGGCAGCTTGCTGACAGGGAGATACGAGCAGTACTTC.

The CDR3 nucleotides read TGTGCCACCTCGAGACACCGGGAGTGGACAGATACGCAGTATTTT. Protein: CATSRHREWTDTQYF. The chain joins TRBV15 to TRBJ2-3, with D perhaps TRBD2 (6 bases). The germline gives CDR1 LNHNV, CDR2 YYDKDF (reference sequence). The V gene lost 8 bases and the J gene lost 3 bases, with 18 bases spanning the gap. CDR3 length equals 15 residues. Together with reference TRBV15 and TRBJ2-3, the CDR3 gives the full variable domain: DAMVIQNPRYQVTQFGKPVTLSCSQTLNHNVMYWYQQKSSQAPKLLFHYYDKDFNNEADTPDNFQSRRPNTSFCFLDIRSPGLGDTAMYLCATSRHREWTDTQYFGPGTRLTVL.

The rearrangement uses TRBV9 and TRBJ2-3, with 8 bases that match TRBD1. The ends lost 1 base at V and 4 bases at J; junction bases unmatched: 11. The CDR3 length is 17 residues. The germline V gene encodes CDR1 SGDLS and CDR2 YYNGEE. In nucleotides, the CDR3 is TGTGCCAGCAGCGTAATTTTAAAGGACAGGGCGGCAGATACGCAGTATTTT. It is translated as CASSVILKDRAADTQYF. The complete variable domain, with remaining parts taken from reference TRBV9 and TRBJ2-3, reads DSGVTQTPKHLITATGQRVTLRCSPRSGDLSVYWYQQSLDQGLQFLIQYYNGEERAKGNILERFSAQQFPDLHSELNLSSLELGDSALYFCASSVILKDRAADTQYFGPGTRLTVL.

This clonotype appeared once. CDR3 residues: CASSSVPGQGPEQYF. CDR3 sequence (DNA): TGCGCCAGCAGCTCCGTCCCGGGACAGGGCCCCGAGCAGTACTTC. The rearrangement uses TRBV5-1 and TRBJ2-7, with 9 bases matching TRBD1. Germline loops: CDR1 SGHRS, CDR2 YFSETQ. The V gene end was trimmed by 3 bases and the J gene end by 6 bases; junction bases not matched to a gene: 10. The CDR3 has 15 residues.

The chain uses TRBV9 and TRBJ2-6; D might be TRBD1 (6 bases). Trimming stripped 2 bases from V and 4 bases from J, with 10 bases between. CDR1 SGDLS and CDR2 YYNGEE come from the germline V gene. The CDR3 covers 15 residues. The CDR3 nucleotides read TGTGCCAGCAGCGTGGGGGCGTGGGGGGCCAACGTCCTGACTTTC. This translates into CASSVGAWGANVLTF.

This clonotype was counted at least ten times. The chain recombines TRBV6-5 with TRBJ1-2; 9 bases match TRBD1. Trimming cost V 5 bases and J 14 bases; bases outside gene matches: 6. The length of the CDR3 is 11 residues. CDR1 and CDR2 from the germline V gene are MNHEY and SVGAGI. This CDR3 is CASSRDRVETF. CDR3 nucleotide sequence: TGTGCCAGCAGTCGGGACAGGGTCGAGACCTTC.

The chain links TRBV19 to TRBJ2-6; possible D gene TRBD1, 5 bases. Trimming left V 9 bases short and J 2 bases short, with 8 bases between. CDR1 LNHDA and CDR2 SQIVND come from the germline V gene (reference sequence). This CDR3 is 13 amino acids long. The DNA for the CDR3 is TGTGCCAGCGTAGGGGCTGGGGCCAACGTCCTGACTTTC. This codes for CASVGAGANVLTF.

The genes are TRBV5-6 and TRBJ2-7; 7 nucleotides agree with TRBD1. Germline V lookup: CDR1 SGHDT, CDR2 YYEEEE. With V trimmed by 4 bases and J by 0 bases, 10 bases remained unmatched. The CDR3 runs to 16 residues. CDR3 DNA: TGTGCCAGCAGCGTAGAATCGGGACAGTTCTCCTACGAGCAGTACTTC. Amino acids: CASSVESGQFSYEQYF.

The chain links TRBV9 to TRBJ1-2; TRBD1 matches 8 bases. Trimming at V came to 3 bases and at J to 9 bases, leaving 10 bases not matched to a gene. The CDR3 runs 14 residues. Germline lookup yields CDR1 SGDLS and CDR2 YYNGEE. As DNA, the CDR3 is TGTGCCAGCAGCGCGGCCGGGACAGGTTCTCGCTACACCTTC. The encoded protein is CASSAAGTGSRYTF.

In nucleotides, the CDR3 is TGTGCCAGCAGCTTAGCGTCCCTGCCCTATAATTCACCCCTCCACTTT. Translation: CASSLASLPYNSPLHF. This chain uses TRBV7-8 with TRBJ1-6; D is undetermined. Between the trimmed V and J ends, which lost 0 bases and 2 bases, there was a span of 8 bases. Germline CDR1 is SGHVS and CDR2 is FQNEAQ. The CDR3 extends over 16 amino acids.

This clonotype appeared a single time. V is TRBV20-1 and J is TRBJ2-1; 11 positions match TRBD2. Germline CDR1 DFQATT, CDR2 SNEGSKA (reference sequence). Trimming at V came to 3 bases and at J to 6 bases, leaving 4 bases not matched to a gene. The CDR3 sequence is 14 residues long. In DNA, the CDR3 is TGCAGTGCTAGTCGACTAGCGGGAAGCAATGAGCAGTTCTTC. This gives the protein CSASRLAGSNEQFF.

This sequence joins TRBV28 and TRBJ1-5; 11 bases align to TRBD1. The CDR3 extends over 14 amino acids. CDR1 is MDHEN and CDR2 is SYDVKM in the germline V gene. Losses at the gene ends were 5 bases for V and 7 bases for J; bases not matched to a gene: 4. The CDR3 nucleotides read TGTGCCAGCAGTAAAGGGACAGGGGGACAGCCCCAGCATTTT. Translation: CASSKGTGGQPQHF.

The gene calls are TRBV7-2 and TRBJ1-2; D is undetermined. CDR1 and CDR2 from the germline V gene are SGHTA and FQGNSA. V lost 3 bases and J lost 6, with 14 bases in between. The length of the CDR3 is 14 residues. DNA for the CDR3: TGTGCCAGCAGCTTGCATCAGGACTCCCATGGCTACACCTTC. It codes for CASSLHQDSHGYTF.

This clonotype appeared a few times. The V call is TRBV2, the J call TRBJ2-5; no definite D call. Germline CDR1 and CDR2: SNHLY and FYNNEI. The CDR3 runs 11 residues. The ends were cut back, 7 bases at V and 5 bases at J, with 8 bases in the middle. DNA for the CDR3: TGTGCCAGCAATCCTGGGGAGACCCAGTACTTC. This sequence encodes CASNPGETQYF.

This clonotype was detected many times. The rearrangement links TRBV30 to TRBJ2-7; D is ambiguous. CDR3 length: 11 amino acids. The V end lost 5 bases, the J end lost 3 bases, and 8 bases lay between the germline ends. Germline loops: CDR1 GTSNPN, CDR2 SVGIG (reference sequence). The CDR3 nucleotides read TGTGCCTGGGGACGGTACTACGAGCAGTACTTC. This sequence encodes CAWGRYYEQYF.

This clonotype was counted at least ten times. A much larger clone sits a single nucleotide away, making a read error possible. A read error is likely, as this CDR3 ends without the conserved phenylalanine or tryptophan. The CDR3 DNA reads TGTGCCAGCAGCTTAACGACCCCCGACGGTACCCAAGCTTTCATT. The encoded protein is CASSLTTPDGTQAFI. The V and J genes are TRBV7-9 and TRBJ1-1; D is unresolved. Germline CDR1 reads SEHNR; CDR2 reads FQNEAQ (reference sequence). This CDR3 comprises 15 residues. V lost 2 bases, J lost 9 bases, and 19 bases lay in between.

This rearrangement joins TRBV9 to TRBJ1-2, with TRBD1 as a possible D gene (6 bases). The germline V and J ends were trimmed by 3 bases and 4 bases, with 19 bases remaining between them. The CDR3 contains 16 residues. Germline CDR1 is SGDLS and CDR2 is YYNGEE. The chain's CDR3 is CASSARGGAAVYGYTF. Here the CDR3 DNA reads TGTGCCAGCAGCGCGCGTGGGGGGGCCGCCGTCTATGGCTACACCTTC.

This clonotype was counted at least ten times. This chain joins TRBV7-9 and TRBJ1-1; tentatively, D is TRBD1 (5 bases). The CDR3 is 19 residues long. Germline CDR1 is SEHNR and CDR2 is FQNEAQ (reference sequence). V was cut by 5 bases and J by 1 base, with 26 bases left in between. The CDR3 nucleotides are TGTGCCAGCAGCCCCCACCCGGGGCGGTACAGGTCATCGAACACTGAAGCTTTCTTT. It translates to CASSPHPGRYRSSNTEAFF.

The chain recombines TRBV7-6 with TRBJ2-7, with a possible D match to TRBD1 (6 bases). There are 14 residues in the CDR3. V lost 1 base to trimming and J lost 3 bases, with 10 bases between them. Germline CDR1 SGHVS, CDR2 FNYEAQ. DNA of the CDR3: TGTGCCAGCAGCTTAGACACAGGGTTCTACGAGCAGTACTTC. Residues: CASSLDTGFYEQYF.